This T cell receptor beta chain originates from a study of T cell repertoires in cytomegalovirus infection. Points from the study as a whole: Based on cumulative public TCR beta family frequency, carriers of CMV plus the relevant HLA were identified.

TCRdb re-derived calls from the reads in MiXCR, one entry per CDR3 protein. The repertoire holds 150,000 to 200,000 distinct CDR3 sequences, with about 21% as singletons. Germline V CDR1 and CDR2: LNHDA, SQIVND (reference sequence). V was pared by 5 bases and J by 0 bases, with 11 bases between. The CDR3 has 15 amino acids. As regards this clonotype: The antigen is not known.

The chain links TRBV19 to TRBJ1-5; no firm D call. The source of this sequence is a human donor in good health (CMV status not recorded). Some clones in this sample may be carry-over from other donors' samples. Sequencing was done on a sample of PBMCs. DNA of the CDR3: TGTGCCAGTAGTCCCCTCGAGGTTAGCAATCAGCCCCAGCATTTT. It codes for CASSPLEVSNQPQHF. The full variable domain, in which reference TRBV19 and TRBJ1-5 provide the parts outside the CDR3, is DGGITQSPKYLFRKEGQNVTLSCEQNLNHDAMYWYRQDPGQGLRLIYYSQIVNDFQKGDIAEGYSVSREKKESFPLTVTSAQKNPTAFYLCASSPLEVSNQPQHFGDGTRLSIL.